The 23 T cell receptor beta chains below come from one sample, sequenced in a study of T cells after yellow fever vaccination. Each CDR3 protein gets one entry after TCRdb re-called the 5' RACE reads with MiXCR. The sample has about 45,000 distinct CDR3 sequences; 6.5% to 8.5% are singletons. The specimen comprised CD8+ T cells not binding an NS4B(214-222) dextramer, sorted from PBMCs, sampled 45 days after the yellow fever booster vaccination. Every receptor here comes from a man between 25 and 39 years old who received the YFV17D yellow fever vaccine.

This clonotype was seen many times. V and J are TRBV5-1 and TRBJ2-2; D is undetermined. In germline, CDR1 is SGHRS, CDR2 YFSETQ. The length of the CDR3 is 12 residues. Trimming left V 6 bases short and J 3 bases short, with 6 bases between. CDR3 protein: CASTRDTGELFF. In DNA form, the CDR3 reads TGCGCCAGCACCCGGGACACCGGGGAGCTGTTTTTT.

This clonotype was observed many times. V usage is TRBV3-1 and J usage is TRBJ1-5; D is ambiguous. V dropped 4 bases and J dropped 3 bases, with 16 bases sitting between them. The CDR3 length is 16 residues. Germline assignment: CDR1 LGHDT and CDR2 YNNKEL (reference sequence). The CDR3 DNA reads TGTGCCAGCAGCCCGGACTCATTTGGGTCCAATCAGCCCCAGCATTTT. This gives the protein CASSPDSFGSNQPQHF.

Only a few counts were recorded for this clonotype. The CDR3 loop is CASSPSRGVEETQYF. CDR3 sequence (DNA): TGTGCCAGCAGCCCTTCCAGGGGGGTTGAAGAGACCCAGTACTTC. The rearrangement links TRBV7-2 to TRBJ2-5, with TRBD1 as a possible D gene (7 bases). The V gene's germline CDR1 is SGHTA and CDR2 FQGNSA. This CDR3 is 15 amino acids long. V was shortened by 5 bases and J by 3 bases, with 16 bases between the two germline ends.

This clonotype was counted many times. The rearrangement joins TRBV27 to TRBJ1-2, with 7 bases that match TRBD1. Germline V CDR1 and CDR2: MNHEY, SMNVEV (reference sequence). This CDR3 spans 13 amino acids. V lost 2 bases, J lost 7 bases, and 4 bases stayed unmatched. The chain's CDR3 is CASSLVAGGGYTF. The DNA of the CDR3 is TGTGCCAGCAGTTTAGTTGCAGGGGGTGGCTACACCTTC.

This clonotype has at least ten counts. The chain combines TRBV9 with TRBJ2-1; D perhaps matches TRBD2 (5 bases). V was clipped by 4 bases and J by 0 bases, with 14 bases between them. The CDR3 contains 16 residues. Germline assignment: CDR1 SGDLS and CDR2 YYNGEE. In DNA form, the CDR3 reads TGTGCCAGCAGCAAGAGCCCGGAGGTCTCCTACAATGAGCAGTTCTTC. Residues: CASSKSPEVSYNEQFF.

This clonotype showed up many times. The chain has TRBV29-1 and TRBJ1-2; D is unresolved. CDR1 is SQVTM and CDR2 is ANQGSEA in the germline V gene. The CDR3 spans 13 residues. The V end was cut by 0 bases, the J end by 4 bases, with 9 bases between. For the CDR3, the DNA is TGCAGCGTTGAAGAATCGAGCGTCTATGGCTACACCTTC. Its translation is CSVEESSVYGYTF.

This clonotype was detected only a few times. V and J are TRBV30 and TRBJ1-2; D may be TRBD1 (6 bases). Trimming shortened V by 5 bases and J by 4 bases, and 20 bases separated the two germline ends. CDR1 is GTSNPN, CDR2 SVGIG, per germline (reference sequence). There are 15 residues in the CDR3. The CDR3 DNA follows: TGTGCCTGGGGCGTATACCCAGACAGGATCTATGGCTACACCTTC. Protein product: CAWGVYPDRIYGYTF.

The table lists this clonotype with many counts. V and J are TRBV2 and TRBJ2-7; the D gene is possibly TRBD1 (6 bases). The V and J ends lost 4 bases and 9 bases respectively, with 16 bases between them. Germline loops: CDR1 SNHLY, CDR2 FYNNEI. CDR3 length: 13 residues. CDR3 in amino acids: CASSVPGVPRQYF. CDR3 DNA: TGTGCCAGCAGTGTGCCAGGGGTACCTAGGCAGTACTTC.

This clonotype was counted at least ten times. The chain combines TRBV12-3 or TRBV12-4 with TRBJ1-5; TRBD1 matches at 9 bases. J was trimmed by 4 bases and V by 5 bases; bases with no gene match: 3. The CDR3 is 14 residues long. The CDR3 region is CASSRGTGNQPQHF. In nucleotides, the CDR3 is TGTGCCAGCAGTCGGGGGACAGGGAATCAGCCCCAGCATTTT.

This clonotype was seen at least ten times. J is TRBJ2-7 and V is TRBV28, with 7 nucleotides matching TRBD1. The germline gives CDR1 MDHEN, CDR2 SYDVKM. Trimming cost V 5 bases and J 0 bases; bases outside gene matches: 10. The CDR3 runs to 16 residues. CDR3 in amino acids: CASSPGTADSSYEQYF. In nucleotides, the CDR3 is TGTGCCAGCAGTCCGGGGACAGCAGATAGCTCCTACGAGCAGTACTTC.

This clonotype was seen ten or more times. V and J are TRBV6-5 and TRBJ2-5; D may be TRBD2 (5 bases). Trimming shortened V by 0 bases and J by 2 bases, and 13 bases separated the two germline ends. The germline gives CDR1 MNHEY, CDR2 SVGAGI. The CDR3 sequence is 16 residues long. The CDR3 DNA reads TGTGCCAGCAGTTACTCGAGGGCCGGGAAACAAGAGACCCAGTACTTC. Translation: CASSYSRAGKQETQYF.

This clonotype was observed at least ten times. The CDR3 loop reads CASTPRDPSQETQYF. CDR3 in DNA: TGTGCCAGCACCCCGAGGGACCCCTCCCAAGAGACCCAGTACTTC. V gene TRBV12-3 or TRBV12-4 combines with J gene TRBJ2-5; D may be TRBD1 or TRBD2 (5 bases each). Trimming removed 7 bases from V and 1 base from J, with 16 bases in between. The length of the CDR3 is 15 residues.

The chain recombines TRBV27 with TRBJ2-5; D unresolved. Trimming cost V 4 bases and J 1 base, with 10 bases left between them. CDR1 MNHEY and CDR2 SMNVEV come from the germline V gene (reference sequence). CDR3 length equals 14 residues. CDR3 residues: CASSYTPSQETQYF. In DNA form, the CDR3 reads TGTGCCAGCAGTTACACCCCCTCCCAAGAGACCCAGTACTTC.

This clonotype was counted ten times or more. V gene TRBV14 combines with J gene TRBJ1-1; TRBD1 matches 9 bases. Losses at the gene ends were 3 bases for V and 6 bases for J; bases not matched to a gene: 11. This CDR3 spans 16 amino acids. CDR1 SGHDN and CDR2 FVKESK come from the germline V gene. CDR3 loop: CASSQTGGRLLSEAFF. The CDR3 DNA reads as TGTGCCAGCAGCCAGACAGGGGGTAGATTATTGTCTGAAGCTTTCTTT.

V and J are TRBV27 and TRBJ2-7; the D gene is possibly TRBD2 (6 bases). V gave up 4 bases and J gave up 0 bases, with 22 bases separating them. Germline V CDR1 and CDR2: MNHEY, SMNVEV (reference sequence). This CDR3 has 18 amino acids. CDR3 loop: CASSSLAGDGGSSYEQYF. The DNA of the CDR3 is TGTGCCAGCAGTTCCCTCGCGGGTGATGGGGGGAGCTCCTACGAGCAGTACTTC.

This clonotype was found many times. V usage is TRBV2 and J usage is TRBJ2-6; D might be TRBD2 (5 bases). Trimming took 2 bases from V and 2 from J, leaving 10 bases between them. Germline V gives CDR1 SNHLY, CDR2 FYNNEI. This CDR3 has 16 amino acids. DNA of the CDR3: TGTGCCAGCAGTGAACGTTACGGGACTGGGGCCAACGTCCTGACTTTC. Translation: CASSERYGTGANVLTF.

This clonotype was observed at least ten times. The chain links TRBV14 to TRBJ2-1; 9 bases fit TRBD1. Per germline, CDR1 SGHDN and CDR2 FVKESK. V lost 3 bases to trimming and J lost 0 bases; unmatched junction nucleotides: 9. The CDR3 sequence is 18 residues long. The CDR3 DNA is TGTGCCAGCAGCCATCAACTCGGACAGGGGAGCTCCTACAATGAGCAGTTCTTC. It codes for CASSHQLGQGSSYNEQFF.

The sample holds many counts of this clonotype. The chain couples TRBV5-4 to TRBJ2-1; 10 bases match TRBD1. The germline V gene has CDR1 SGHNT and CDR2 YYREEE (reference sequence). The CDR3 sequence is 12 residues long. The CDR3, as DNA: TGTGCTGGGACAGGGGCCTACAATGAGCAGTTCTTC. It is translated as CAGTGAYNEQFF. The whole variable domain, remainder taken from reference TRBV5-4 and TRBJ2-1, is ETGVTQSPTHLIKTRGQQVTLRCSSQSGHNTVSWYQQALGQGPQFIFQYYREEENGRGNFPPRFSGLQFPNYSSELNVNALELDDSALYLCAGTGAYNEQFFGPGTRLTVL.

In this sample, this clonotype turned up many times. This rearrangement joins TRBV12-3 or TRBV12-4 to TRBJ1-1; TRBD1 matches 9 bases. CDR3 length: 14 residues. The J segment lost 6 bases and the V segment lost 3 bases, leaving 5 bases of the junction unmatched. CDR3 nucleotide sequence: TGTGCCAGCAGTTTTACAGGGGGCGCGTCTGAAGCTTTCTTT. Translated: CASSFTGGASEAFF.

This clonotype appeared many times. The rearrangement uses TRBV10-3 and TRBJ2-5; D is undetermined. Trimming took off 6 bases at V and 1 base at J, with 12 bases between the two ends. CDR1 is ENHRY and CDR2 is SYGVKD in the germline V gene. There are 14 residues in the CDR3. CDR3 loop: CAISLDTVQETQYF. In DNA, the CDR3 is TGTGCCATCAGCCTCGACACGGTCCAAGAGACCCAGTACTTC.

This clonotype came up many times. This sequence joins TRBV4-3 and TRBJ2-7, with 7 nucleotides matching TRBD2. The length of the CDR3 is 16 residues. The ends lost 2 bases at V and 4 bases at J; junction bases unmatched: 11. The germline gives CDR1 LGHNA, CDR2 YSLEER. CDR3 DNA sequence: TGCGCCAGCAGCCAACAGACTAGCCTGATAGGGTACGAGCAGTACTTC. Protein sequence: CASSQQTSLIGYEQYF.

To note about this clonotype: This may stem from a read error, because a much larger clone lies one nucleotide away. The rearrangement uses TRBV2 and TRBJ2-1; TRBD2 is a possible D gene (5 bases). V lost 8 bases and J 5 bases, leaving 16 bases between the germline ends. The germline V gene encodes CDR1 SNHLY and CDR2 FYNNEI. The CDR3 consists of 14 residues. The CDR3 sequence: CASLSARAHNEQFF. For the CDR3, the DNA is TGTGCCAGCCTTAGCGCGAGGGCACACAATGAGCAGTTCTTC.

This clonotype was observed a handful of times. The chain combines TRBV2 with TRBJ2-5, with 10 positions matching TRBD2. V lost 6 bases to trimming and J lost 2 bases; unmatched junction nucleotides: 3. Germline-derived CDR1 and CDR2 are SNHLY and FYNNEI. The CDR3 has 14 residues. The CDR3 region has the DNA TGTGCCAGCAGCGGACTAGCGGAGCAAGAGACCCAGTACTTC. Encoded protein: CASSGLAEQETQYF. Combining the CDR3 with reference TRBV2 and TRBJ2-5 gives the whole variable domain EPEVTQTPSHQVTQMGQEVILRCVPISNHLYFYWYRQILGQKVEFLVSFYNNEISEKSEIFDDQFSVERPDGSNFTLKIRSTKLEDSAMYFCASSGLAEQETQYFGPGTRLLVL.